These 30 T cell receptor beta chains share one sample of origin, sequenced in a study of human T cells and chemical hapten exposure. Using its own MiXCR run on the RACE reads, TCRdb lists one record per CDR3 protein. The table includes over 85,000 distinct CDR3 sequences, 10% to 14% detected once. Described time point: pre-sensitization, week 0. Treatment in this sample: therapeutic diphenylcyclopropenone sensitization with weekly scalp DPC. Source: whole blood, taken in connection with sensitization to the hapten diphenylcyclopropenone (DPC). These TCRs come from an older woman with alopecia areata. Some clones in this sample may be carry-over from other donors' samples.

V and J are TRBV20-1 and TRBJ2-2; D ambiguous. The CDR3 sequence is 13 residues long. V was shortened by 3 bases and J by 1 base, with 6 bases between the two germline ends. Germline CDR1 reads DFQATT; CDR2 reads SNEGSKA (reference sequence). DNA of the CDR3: TGCAGTGCTAGTGCAGGGAACACCGGGGAGCTGTTTTTT. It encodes CSASAGNTGELFF.

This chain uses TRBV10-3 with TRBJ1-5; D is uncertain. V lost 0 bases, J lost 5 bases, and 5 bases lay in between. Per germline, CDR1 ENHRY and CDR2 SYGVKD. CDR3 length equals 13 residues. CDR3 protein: CAISESRDQPQHF. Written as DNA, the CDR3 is TGTGCCATCAGTGAGTCGCGTGATCAGCCCCAGCATTTT.

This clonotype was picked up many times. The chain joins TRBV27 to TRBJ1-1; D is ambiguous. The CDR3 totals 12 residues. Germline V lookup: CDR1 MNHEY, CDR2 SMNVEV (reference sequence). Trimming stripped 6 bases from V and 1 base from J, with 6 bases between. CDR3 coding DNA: TGTGCCAGCAGGTTAGGGAACACTGAAGCTTTCTTT. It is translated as CASRLGNTEAFF.

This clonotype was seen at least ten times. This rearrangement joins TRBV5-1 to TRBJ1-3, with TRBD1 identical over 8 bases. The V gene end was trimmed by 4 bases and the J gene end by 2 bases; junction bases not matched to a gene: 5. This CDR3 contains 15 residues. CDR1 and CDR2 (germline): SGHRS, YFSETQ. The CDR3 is CASSRDRPTGNTIYF. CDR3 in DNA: TGCGCCAGCAGCCGGGACAGGCCAACTGGAAACACCATATATTTT. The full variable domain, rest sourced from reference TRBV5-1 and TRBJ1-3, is KAGVTQTPRYLIKTRGQQVTLSCSPISGHRSVSWYQQTPGQGLQFLFEYFSETQRNKGNFPGRFSGRQFSNSRSEMNVSTLELGDSALYLCASSRDRPTGNTIYFGEGSWLTVV.

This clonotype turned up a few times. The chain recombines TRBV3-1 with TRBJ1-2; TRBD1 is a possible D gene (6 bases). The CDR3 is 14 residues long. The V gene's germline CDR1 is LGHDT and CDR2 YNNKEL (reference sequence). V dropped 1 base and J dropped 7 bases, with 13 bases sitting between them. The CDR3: CASSQVLGARGYTF. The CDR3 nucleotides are TGTGCCAGCAGCCAAGTGTTGGGGGCGCGTGGCTACACCTTC.

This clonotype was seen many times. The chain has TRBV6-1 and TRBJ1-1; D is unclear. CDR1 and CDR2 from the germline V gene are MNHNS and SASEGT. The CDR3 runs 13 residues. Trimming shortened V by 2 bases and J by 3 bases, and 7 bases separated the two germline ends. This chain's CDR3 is CASSEKQHTEAFF. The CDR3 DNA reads TGTGCCAGCAGTGAAAAACAGCACACTGAAGCTTTCTTT.

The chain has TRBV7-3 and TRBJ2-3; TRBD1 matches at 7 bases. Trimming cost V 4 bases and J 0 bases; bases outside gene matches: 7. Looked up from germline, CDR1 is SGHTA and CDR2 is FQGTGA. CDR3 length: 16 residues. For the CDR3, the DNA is TGTGCCAGCAGCTCCAACCCGGGACAGAGCACAGATACGCAGTATTTT. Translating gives CASSSNPGQSTDTQYF.

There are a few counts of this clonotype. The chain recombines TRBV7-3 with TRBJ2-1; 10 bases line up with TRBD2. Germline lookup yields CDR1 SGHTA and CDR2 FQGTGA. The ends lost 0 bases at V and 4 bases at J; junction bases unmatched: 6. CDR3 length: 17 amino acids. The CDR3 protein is CASSLTGGTSAYNEQFF. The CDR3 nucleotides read TGTGCCAGCAGCTTAACAGGCGGGACTAGCGCTTACAATGAGCAGTTCTTC.

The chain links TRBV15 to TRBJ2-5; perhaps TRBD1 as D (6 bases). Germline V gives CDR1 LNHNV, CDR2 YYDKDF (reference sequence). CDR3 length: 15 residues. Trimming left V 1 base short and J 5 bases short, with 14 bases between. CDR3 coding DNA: TGTGCCACCAGCAGAGCTCAGGGGCGAGCGGAGACCCAGTACTTC. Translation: CATSRAQGRAETQYF.

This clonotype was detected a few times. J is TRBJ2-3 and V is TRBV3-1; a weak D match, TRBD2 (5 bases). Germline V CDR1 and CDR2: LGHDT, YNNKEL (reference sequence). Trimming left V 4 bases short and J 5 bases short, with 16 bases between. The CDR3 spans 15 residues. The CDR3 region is CASSPSGSYRDTQYF. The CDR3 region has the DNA TGTGCCAGCAGCCCGAGCGGTAGCTACAGAGATACGCAGTATTTT.

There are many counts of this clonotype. CDR3: CSGLSRPGKAFF. In DNA, the CDR3 is TGCAGCGGTCTATCTCGGCCGGGGAAGGCTTTCTTT. J is TRBJ1-1 and V is TRBV29-1; unclear D gene. Looked up from germline, CDR1 is SQVTM and CDR2 is ANQGSEA. V lost 7 bases and J lost 11, with 20 bases in between. The CDR3 extends over 12 amino acids.

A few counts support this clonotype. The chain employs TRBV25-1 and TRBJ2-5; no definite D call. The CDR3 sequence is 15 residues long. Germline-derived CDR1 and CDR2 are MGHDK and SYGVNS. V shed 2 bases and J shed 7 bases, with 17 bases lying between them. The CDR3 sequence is CASSEVGTEVGTQYF. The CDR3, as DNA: TGTGCCAGCAGTGAAGTGGGAACCGAAGTCGGGACCCAGTACTTC.

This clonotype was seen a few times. The CDR3 region has the DNA TGTGCCAGCAGTTACCCGACCAAACGACTAGCGGGGGAACCGAGCTCCTACAATGAGCAGTTCTTC. It yields the protein CASSYPTKRLAGEPSSYNEQFF. The gene calls are TRBV6-2 or TRBV6-3 and TRBJ2-1, with 12 bases lining up with TRBD2. J lost 0 bases, V lost 2 bases, and 17 bases had no gene match. CDR1 is MNHEY, CDR2 SVGEGT, per germline. This CDR3 has 22 residues.

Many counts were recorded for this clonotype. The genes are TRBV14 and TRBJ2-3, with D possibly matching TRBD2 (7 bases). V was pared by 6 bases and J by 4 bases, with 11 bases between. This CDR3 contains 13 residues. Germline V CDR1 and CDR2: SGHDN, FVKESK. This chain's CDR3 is CASSPGGPDTQYF. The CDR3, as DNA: TGTGCCAGCAGTCCGGGGGGCCCAGATACGCAGTATTTT. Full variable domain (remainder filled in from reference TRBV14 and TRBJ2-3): EAGVTQFPSHSVIEKGQTVTLRCDPISGHDNLYWYRRVMGKEIKFLLHFVKESKQDESGMPNNRFLAERTGGTYSTLKVQPAELEDSGVYFCASSPGGPDTQYFGPGTRLTVL.

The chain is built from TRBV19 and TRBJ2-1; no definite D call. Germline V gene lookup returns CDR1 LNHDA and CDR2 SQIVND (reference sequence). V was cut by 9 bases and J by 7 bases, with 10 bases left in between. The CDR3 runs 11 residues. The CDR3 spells CASEFRNEQFF. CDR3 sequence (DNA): TGTGCCAGCGAGTTCAGAAATGAGCAGTTCTTC.

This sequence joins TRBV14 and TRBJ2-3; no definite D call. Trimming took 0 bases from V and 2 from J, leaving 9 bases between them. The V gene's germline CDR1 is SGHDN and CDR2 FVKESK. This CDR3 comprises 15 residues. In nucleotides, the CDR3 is TGTGCCAGCAGCCAAGAACTCCAAGCCACAGATACGCAGTATTTT. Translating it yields CASSQELQATDTQYF.

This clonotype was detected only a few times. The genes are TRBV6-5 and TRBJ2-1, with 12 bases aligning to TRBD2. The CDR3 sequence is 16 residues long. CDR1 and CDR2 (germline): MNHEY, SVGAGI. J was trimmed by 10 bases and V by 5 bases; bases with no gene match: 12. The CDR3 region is CASSTRPSGGANEQFF. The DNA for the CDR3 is TGTGCCAGCAGTACCCGTCCTAGCGGGGGGGCCAACGAGCAGTTCTTC.

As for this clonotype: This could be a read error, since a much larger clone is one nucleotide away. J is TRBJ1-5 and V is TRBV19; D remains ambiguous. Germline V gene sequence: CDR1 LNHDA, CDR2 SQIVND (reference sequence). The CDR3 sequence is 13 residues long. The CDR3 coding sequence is TGTGTCAGTAGTATCCCCTTCAATCAGCCCCAGCATTTT. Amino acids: CVSSIPFNQPQHF. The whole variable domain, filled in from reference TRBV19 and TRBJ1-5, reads DGGITQSPKYLFRKEGQNVTLSCEQNLNHDAMYWYRQDPGQGLRLIYYSQIVNDFQKGDIAEGYSVSREKKESFPLTVTSAQKNPTAFYLCVSSIPFNQPQHFGDGTRLSIL.

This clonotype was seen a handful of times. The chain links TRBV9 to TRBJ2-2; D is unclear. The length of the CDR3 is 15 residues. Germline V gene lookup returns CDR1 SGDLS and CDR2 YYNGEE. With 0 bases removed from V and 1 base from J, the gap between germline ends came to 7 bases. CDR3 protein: CASSVGTGNTGELFF. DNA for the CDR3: TGTGCCAGCAGCGTAGGGACGGGGAACACCGGGGAGCTGTTTTTT.

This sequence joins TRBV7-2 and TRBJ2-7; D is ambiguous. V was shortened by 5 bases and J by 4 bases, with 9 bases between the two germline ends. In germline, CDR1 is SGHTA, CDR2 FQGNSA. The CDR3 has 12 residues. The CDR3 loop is CASSPPVYEQYF. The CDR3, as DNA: TGTGCCAGCAGCCCCCCCGTATACGAGCAGTACTTC.

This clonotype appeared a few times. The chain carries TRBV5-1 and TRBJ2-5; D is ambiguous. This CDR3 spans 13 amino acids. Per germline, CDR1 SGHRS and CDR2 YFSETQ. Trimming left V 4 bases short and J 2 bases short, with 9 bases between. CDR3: CASSGTGQETQYF. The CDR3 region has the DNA TGCGCCAGCAGCGGTACCGGGCAAGAGACCCAGTACTTC. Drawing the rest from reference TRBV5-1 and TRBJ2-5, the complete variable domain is KAGVTQTPRYLIKTRGQQVTLSCSPISGHRSVSWYQQTPGQGLQFLFEYFSETQRNKGNFPGRFSGRQFSNSRSEMNVSTLELGDSALYLCASSGTGQETQYFGPGTRLLVL.

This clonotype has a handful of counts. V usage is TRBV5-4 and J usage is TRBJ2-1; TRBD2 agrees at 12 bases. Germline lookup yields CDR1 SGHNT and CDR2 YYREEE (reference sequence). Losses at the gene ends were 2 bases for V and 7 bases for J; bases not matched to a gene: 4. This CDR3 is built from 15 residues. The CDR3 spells CASSFLAGGLNEQFF. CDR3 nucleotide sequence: TGTGCCAGCAGCTTCCTAGCGGGGGGGCTGAATGAGCAGTTCTTC.

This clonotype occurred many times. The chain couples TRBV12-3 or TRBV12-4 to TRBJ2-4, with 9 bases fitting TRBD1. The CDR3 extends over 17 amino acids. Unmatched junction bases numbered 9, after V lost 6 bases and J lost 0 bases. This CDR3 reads CASRGQGIMLAKNIQYF. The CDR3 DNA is TGTGCCAGCAGAGGACAGGGGATTATGCTAGCCAAAAACATTCAGTACTTC.

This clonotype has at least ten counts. The CDR3 region has the DNA TGTGCCAGCAGCTTGGGAGCTGAAACCTATGGCTACACCTTC. As protein: CASSLGAETYGYTF. The gene calls are TRBV5-6 and TRBJ1-2; no reliable D call. The germline V and J ends were trimmed by 0 bases and 4 bases, with 10 bases remaining between them. The germline V gene encodes CDR1 SGHDT and CDR2 YYEEEE. The CDR3 is 14 residues long.

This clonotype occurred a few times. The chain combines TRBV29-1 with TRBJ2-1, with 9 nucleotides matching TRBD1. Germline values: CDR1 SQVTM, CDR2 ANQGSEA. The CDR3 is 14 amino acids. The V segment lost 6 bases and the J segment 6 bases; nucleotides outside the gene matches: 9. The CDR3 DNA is TGCAGCGTCGGACAGGGGCTGGGGGTCAATGAGCAGTTCTTC. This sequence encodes CSVGQGLGVNEQFF.

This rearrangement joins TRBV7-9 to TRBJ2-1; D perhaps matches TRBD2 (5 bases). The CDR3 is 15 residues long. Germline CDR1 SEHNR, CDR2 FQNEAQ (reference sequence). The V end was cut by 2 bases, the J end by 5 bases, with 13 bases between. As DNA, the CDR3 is TGTGCCAGCAGCTTAATTTCTCGGACTGACAATGAGCAGTTCTTC. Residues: CASSLISRTDNEQFF.

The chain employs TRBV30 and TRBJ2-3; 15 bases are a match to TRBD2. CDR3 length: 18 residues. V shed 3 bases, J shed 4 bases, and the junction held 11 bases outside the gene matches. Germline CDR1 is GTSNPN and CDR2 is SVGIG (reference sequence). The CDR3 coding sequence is TGTGCCTGGAGCTGGACTAGCGGGGGGGCCGCCTTCGCAGATACGCAGTATTTT. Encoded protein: CAWSWTSGGAAFADTQYF. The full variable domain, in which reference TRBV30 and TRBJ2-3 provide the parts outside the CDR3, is SQTIHQWPATLVQPVGSPLSLECTVEGTSNPNLYWYRQAAGRGLQLLFYSVGIGQISSEVPQNLSASRPQDRQFILSSKKLLLSDSGFYLCAWSWTSGGAAFADTQYFGPGTRLTVL.

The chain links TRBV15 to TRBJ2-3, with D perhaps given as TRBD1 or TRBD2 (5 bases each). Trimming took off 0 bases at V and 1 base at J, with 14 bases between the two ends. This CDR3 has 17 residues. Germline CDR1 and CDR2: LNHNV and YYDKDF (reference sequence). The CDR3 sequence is CATSRDQGAGGTDTQYF. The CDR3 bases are TGTGCCACCAGCAGAGATCAAGGGGCGGGCGGCACAGATACGCAGTATTTT.

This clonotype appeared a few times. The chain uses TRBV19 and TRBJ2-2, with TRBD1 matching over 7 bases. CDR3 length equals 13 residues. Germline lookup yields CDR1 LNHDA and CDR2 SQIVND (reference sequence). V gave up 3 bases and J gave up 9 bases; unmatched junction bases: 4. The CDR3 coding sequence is TGTGCCAGTAGTATGAGGGGGCTGCGGGAGCTGTTTTTT. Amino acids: CASSMRGLRELFF.

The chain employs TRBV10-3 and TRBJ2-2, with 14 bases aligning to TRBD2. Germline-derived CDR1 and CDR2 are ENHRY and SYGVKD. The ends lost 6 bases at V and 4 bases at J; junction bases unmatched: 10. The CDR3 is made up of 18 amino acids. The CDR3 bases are TGTGCCATCAGGATAGGGACTAGCGGGGGCGACGGCACCGGGGAGCTGTTTTTT. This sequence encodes CAIRIGTSGGDGTGELFF.